Below, 11 T cell receptor beta chains from the same sample are listed, as sequenced in a study of Ad26.COV2.S vaccination and SARS-CoV-2 variants. This table comes from immunoSEQ multiplex PCR, and its TCRdb copy is limited to in-frame clones, with some not included. The table records roughly 380,000 clones, roughly nine tenths of them present only once. Sequenced here: peripheral blood, sampled after recovery from COVID-19. The receptors shown here come from a human donor who had recovered from COVID-19.

V is TRBV3-1 (or the pseudogene TRBV3-2) and J is TRBJ1-2; D gene unclear. V lost 0 bases to trimming and J lost 4 bases, with 15 bases between them. Germline V lookup: CDR1 LGHDT, CDR2 YNNKEL (reference sequence). This CDR3 contains 16 residues. The CDR3: CASSQEGSRRGYGYTF. In DNA, the CDR3 is TGTGCCAGCAGCCAAGAAGGGTCCCGACGTGGCTATGGCTACACCTTC.

DNA of the CDR3: TGTGCCAGCAGCTCGCAGGGGGCTATGAACACTGAAGCTTTCTTT. Residues: CASSSQGAMNTEAFF. The chain has TRBV7-9 and TRBJ1-1; TRBD1 aligns across 8 bases. V shed 4 bases and J 0 bases; nucleotides not matched to a gene: 4. CDR3 length: 15 residues. Germline assignment: CDR1 SEHNR and CDR2 FQNEAQ (reference sequence).

The chain joins TRBV4-3 to TRBJ2-2, with 11 nucleotides matching TRBD2. The CDR3 consists of 17 residues. Per the germline V gene, CDR1 is LGHNA and CDR2 is YSLEER. Unmatched junction bases numbered 8, after V lost 0 bases and J lost 8 bases. Here the CDR3 reads CASSQDSLAGGSGELFF. The DNA for the CDR3 is TGCGCCAGCAGCCAAGATTCCCTAGCGGGGGGTTCAGGGGAGCTGTTTTTT.

The sample holds one count of this clone. The chain uses TRBV6-5 and TRBJ1-2; D uncertain. Trimming removed 5 bases at V and 4 bases at J, with 17 bases between. This CDR3 spans 15 amino acids. Germline CDR1 and CDR2: MNHEY and SVGAGI. CDR3: CASSINVGAGYGYTF. CDR3 DNA: TGTGCCAGCAGTATTAACGTAGGCGCCGGCTATGGCTACACCTTC.

This rearrangement joins TRBV7-2 to TRBJ2-7, with TRBD2 matching over 7 bases. Trimming at V came to 2 bases and at J to 5 bases, leaving 9 bases not matched to a gene. In germline, CDR1 is SGHTA, CDR2 FQGNSA. The CDR3 is 15 amino acids. The CDR3 sequence: CASSLPSGAWDEQYF. CDR3 coding DNA: TGTGCCAGCAGCTTACCGAGCGGGGCCTGGGACGAGCAGTACTTC.

Of note for this clone: Other DNA variants within this sample encode the same CDR3. This chain links TRBV11-2 with TRBJ1-1; possible D gene TRBD1, 6 bases. CDR1 is SGHAT and CDR2 is FQNNGV in the germline V gene. The CDR3 extends over 14 amino acids. The V and J ends lost 5 bases and 4 bases respectively, with 14 bases between them. The CDR3 nucleotides are TGTGCCAGCAGCCTCCCCACAGGGTCCACTGAAGCTTTCTTT. Translation: CASSLPTGSTEAFF.

V gene TRBV11-2 combines with J gene TRBJ1-2; 8 nucleotides match TRBD1. V lost 1 base to trimming and J lost 14 bases; unmatched junction nucleotides: 15. The CDR3 is made up of 15 amino acids. In germline, CDR1 is SGHAT, CDR2 FQNNGV. The DNA of the CDR3 is TGTGCCAGCAGCTTAGCGGGACAGGTCTCAAGATCGGGTACCTTC. It translates to CASSLAGQVSRSGTF.

V is TRBV13 and J is TRBJ1-6; no clear D. From germline, CDR1 is PRHDT and CDR2 FYEKMQ (reference sequence). The CDR3 extends over 14 amino acids. V was clipped by 0 bases and J by 7 bases, with 7 bases between them. Here the CDR3 reads CASSLGTPNSPLHF. CDR3 nucleotide sequence: TGTGCCAGCAGCTTAGGGACACCAAATTCACCCCTCCACTTT.

The chain joins TRBV11-2 to TRBJ1-2, with D uncertain. Germline-derived CDR1 and CDR2 are SGHAT and FQNNGV. V lost 5 bases and J 7 bases, leaving 14 bases between the germline ends. This CDR3 is 13 amino acids long. The CDR3 DNA is TGTGCCAGCAGCGGATCCCTCACTTTTGGCTACACCTTC. Its translation is CASSGSLTFGYTF.

The chain joins TRBV19 to TRBJ2-7; 9 nucleotides align to TRBD1. Germline V gene lookup returns CDR1 LNHDA and CDR2 SQIVND (reference sequence). This CDR3 contains 14 residues. After removal of 6 bases from V and 6 bases from J, the junction contained 9 bases not matched to a gene. This CDR3 reads CASRDRGQGSEQYF. The CDR3 nucleotides read TGTGCCAGTAGGGACAGGGGACAAGGAAGCGAGCAGTACTTC.

The rearrangement joins TRBV5-5 to TRBJ2-1, with D unresolved. The CDR3 covers 13 residues. Germline V lookup: CDR1 SGHKS, CDR2 YYEKEE (reference sequence). The germline V and J ends were trimmed by 5 bases and 6 bases, with 12 bases remaining between them. CDR3 in amino acids: CASRAQDTNEQFF. For the CDR3, the DNA is TGTGCCAGCAGAGCCCAAGACACCAATGAGCAGTTCTTC.